This T cell receptor (beta chain) was captured in a study of T cells in Graves' hyperthyroidism and ophthalmopathy. Study outcomes and limitations: Blood also held most thyroid clonotypes expanded beyond 0.001.

This clonotype has at least ten counts. Its matching antigen is unknown. Uncontrolled infection, other autoimmune disease, pregnancy or lactation disqualified patients from enrolment. The sample of blood was obtained at first hyperthyroidism diagnosis (before any ophthalmopathy symptoms). Each 10 ml fresh peripheral blood draw supplied the PBMCs. The CDR3 covers 16 residues. J lost 3 bases, V lost 1 base, and 9 bases had no gene match. Germline values: CDR1 DFQATT, CDR2 SNEGSKA (reference sequence). Amplified TCR beta CDR3 regions derived from RNA transcripts. HTBI primers were employed in a first-round RT-PCR of the TCR CDR3. Each CDR3 protein gets one entry after TCRdb re-called the multiplex PCR reads with MiXCR. Among around 700,000 distinct CDR3 sequences listed, around a sixth were seen once.

The receptor's source is a woman aged 45-60 years with Graves' hyperthyroidism that later progressed to Graves' ophthalmopathy. The genes are TRBV20-1 and TRBJ1-5, with 7 positions matching TRBD1. The source material was blood. The CDR3 loop reads CSARVDRDGFNQPQHF. CDR3 DNA sequence: TGCAGTGCTAGAGTTGACAGGGATGGTTTCAATCAGCCCCAGCATTTT.